The 25 T cell receptor beta chains listed next were all sequenced from one sample in a study of blood T cell repertoires in COVID-19. This table comes from immunoSEQ multiplex PCR, and its TCRdb copy is limited to in-frame clones, with some not included. The data contain over 40,000 clones, about 82% of them seen just once; the ten biggest clones take up around 15%. The source material was peripheral blood. The receptors were gathered from a human donor in a cohort sampled during active COVID-19.

The chain links TRBV25-1 to TRBJ2-5, with D possibly being TRBD2 (6 bases). CDR3 length: 12 residues. V was trimmed by 7 bases and J by 5 bases, leaving 11 bases between them. Germline CDR1 MGHDK, CDR2 SYGVNS. The CDR3 spells CASNGGRETQYF. CDR3 nucleotides: TGTGCCAGCAACGGGGGTCGGGAGACCCAGTACTTC. The entire variable domain, with the rest obtained from reference TRBV25-1 and TRBJ2-5, is as follows: EADIYQTPRYLVIGTGKKITLECSQTMGHDKMYWYQQDPGMELHLIHYSYGVNSTEKGDLSSESTVSRIRTEHFPLTLESARPSHTSQYLCASNGGRETQYFGPGTRLLVL.

The J gene is TRBJ1-1, the V gene TRBV25-1; a weak D match, TRBD1 (5 bases). Trimming shortened V by 4 bases and J by 1 base, and 7 bases separated the two germline ends. This CDR3 comprises 13 residues. The germline V gene encodes CDR1 MGHDK and CDR2 SYGVNS. CDR3 DNA sequence: TGTGCCAGCAGTGCCCAGGGGAACACTGAAGCTTTCTTT. Protein: CASSAQGNTEAFF. Full variable domain (rest looked up from reference TRBV25-1 and TRBJ1-1): EADIYQTPRYLVIGTGKKITLECSQTMGHDKMYWYQQDPGMELHLIHYSYGVNSTEKGDLSSESTVSRIRTEHFPLTLESARPSHTSQYLCASSAQGNTEAFFGQGTRLTVV.

The CDR3 DNA follows: TGCGCCAGCAAGGAGGTGGCATTAAATAGGCAGTACTTC. This gives the protein CASKEVALNRQYF. The chain links TRBV5-1 to TRBJ2-7; maybe TRBD2 (5 bases). Trimming left V 6 bases short and J 9 bases short, with 19 bases between. CDR3 length: 13 amino acids. Looked up from germline, CDR1 is SGHRS and CDR2 is YFSETQ.

The chain combines TRBV6-6 with TRBJ1-5; possible D gene TRBD1, 5 bases. V was pared by 2 bases and J by 3 bases, with 11 bases between. This CDR3 has 15 amino acids. Germline values: CDR1 MNHNY, CDR2 SVGAGI (reference sequence). CDR3 sequence: CASSYQGLINQPQHF. DNA for the CDR3: TGTGCCAGCAGTTACCAGGGACTGATCAATCAGCCCCAGCATTTT.

V gene TRBV6-6 combines with J gene TRBJ2-1; tentatively, D is TRBD1 (5 bases). The CDR3 length is 16 residues. In germline, CDR1 is MNHNY, CDR2 SVGAGI (reference sequence). V was clipped by 0 bases and J by 6 bases, with 15 bases between them. CDR3 in amino acids: CASSYSSQGRSNEQFF. The CDR3, as DNA: TGTGCCAGCAGTTACTCGAGTCAGGGTCGTAGCAATGAGCAGTTCTTC.

In its sample, this clone is medium-sized (0.01 to 0.1%). The rearrangement joins TRBV4-3 to TRBJ2-2, with TRBD2 matching 10 bases. The germline gives CDR1 LGHNA, CDR2 YSLEER. The CDR3 is made up of 18 amino acids. J lost 1 base, V lost 4 bases, and 9 bases had no gene match. CDR3 sequence: CASSPELVAGGNTGELFF. CDR3 DNA: TGCGCCAGCAGCCCCGAGCTTGTAGCGGGGGGGAACACCGGGGAGCTGTTTTTT.

The genes are TRBV9 and TRBJ2-2, with D tentatively TRBD2 (6 bases). Trimming cost V 6 bases and J 6 bases, with 12 bases left between them. The V gene's germline CDR1 is SGDLS and CDR2 YYNGEE. The CDR3 extends over 13 amino acids. The CDR3 reads CASNGGKPGELFF. The CDR3 region has the DNA TGTGCCAGCAATGGGGGGAAACCCGGGGAGCTGTTTTTT.

This clone was seen more than once but under ten times. This CDR3 is CSDLSGNTYNEQFF. In DNA, the CDR3 is TGCAGCGACCTTAGCGGGAATACCTACAATGAGCAGTTCTTC. The chain employs TRBV29-1 and TRBJ2-1; TRBD2 aligns across 8 bases. The germline V gene encodes CDR1 SQVTM and CDR2 ANQGSEA. This CDR3 is 14 amino acids long. Trimming took 7 bases from V and 2 from J; bases not matched to a gene: 7.

The sample holds a few counts of this clone. The rearrangement uses TRBV7-6 and TRBJ2-7; unclear D gene. CDR1 is SGHVS, CDR2 FNYEAQ, per germline. This CDR3 contains 15 residues. The V gene lost 2 bases and the J gene lost 3 bases, with 14 bases spanning the gap. This CDR3 reads CASSLINGGYYEQYF. CDR3 DNA sequence: TGTGCCAGCAGCTTAATCAACGGCGGATACTACGAGCAGTACTTC. Drawing the rest from reference TRBV7-6 and TRBJ2-7, the complete variable domain is GAGVSQSPRYKVTKRGQDVALRCDPISGHVSLYWYRQALGQGPEFLTYFNYEAQQDKSGLPNDRFSAERPEGSISTLTIQRTEQRDSAMYRCASSLINGGYYEQYFGPGTRLTVT.

The rearrangement links TRBV10-1 to TRBJ2-7; a possible D gene is TRBD2 (6 bases). Germline CDR1 WNHNN, CDR2 SYGVQD (reference sequence). V lost 2 bases, J lost 3 bases, and 11 bases lay in between. The CDR3 totals 14 residues. The CDR3 region has the DNA TGCGCCAGCAGTGAGATTCTGGACTACTACGAGCAGTACTTC. It encodes CASSEILDYYEQYF.

J is TRBJ2-1 and V is TRBV7-2; TRBD1 matches at 8 bases. V dropped 4 bases and J dropped 12; count of bases not matched to a gene: 14. Germline loops: CDR1 SGHTA, CDR2 FQGNSA. The CDR3 is made up of 15 amino acids. The CDR3 DNA sequence: TGTGCCAGCAGCTACCTGGCGGGACAGGCCACGAGGCAGTTCTTC. Translation gives CASSYLAGQATRQFF.

The chain recombines TRBV19 with TRBJ2-5, with 11 bases matching TRBD2. The CDR3 consists of 16 residues. In germline, CDR1 is LNHDA, CDR2 SQIVND (reference sequence). V was pared by 4 bases and J by 5 bases, with 9 bases of the junction left unmatched. CDR3 DNA: TGTGCCAGTAGTACCCCCCTAGCGGGAGGATCGGAGACCCAGTACTTC. Amino acids: CASSTPLAGGSETQYF.

The chain combines TRBV7-6 with TRBJ1-2, with D tentatively TRBD1 (6 bases). Germline lookup yields CDR1 SGHVS and CDR2 FNYEAQ. The germline V and J ends were trimmed by 2 bases and 9 bases, with 25 bases remaining between them. This CDR3 has 17 amino acids. The CDR3 region has the DNA TGTGCCAGCAGCTTAACAGGGCAAGGTGGGACCGCTCAGAGCTACACCTTC. Encoded protein: CASSLTGQGGTAQSYTF.

The J gene is TRBJ2-7, the V gene TRBV5-1; possible D gene TRBD2, 6 bases. This CDR3 has 15 amino acids. The ends were cut back, 0 bases at V and 0 bases at J, with 10 bases in the middle. Germline V gives CDR1 SGHRS, CDR2 YFSETQ. Here the CDR3 DNA reads TGCGCCAGCAGCTTGGAAGCGGGCGCCTCCTACGAGCAGTACTTC. Translated, it gives CASSLEAGASYEQYF.

The V gene is TRBV9, the J gene TRBJ2-1; 7 nucleotides line up with TRBD1. This CDR3 contains 21 residues. Germline V CDR1 and CDR2: SGDLS, YYNGEE. V was pared by 0 bases and J by 0 bases, with 18 bases of the junction left unmatched. CDR3 loop: CASSVGPRDRHSSSSYNEQFF. CDR3 bases: TGTGCCAGCAGCGTAGGCCCCCGGGACAGACACAGTTCCAGCTCCTACAATGAGCAGTTCTTC.

The gene calls are TRBV19 and TRBJ1-4, with 10 nucleotides matching TRBD1. The CDR3 runs 17 residues. Germline CDR1 reads LNHDA; CDR2 reads SQIVND (reference sequence). Unmatched junction bases numbered 5, after V lost 4 bases and J lost 0 bases. The CDR3 sequence is CASSRGQGYSTNEKLFF. The CDR3 bases are TGTGCCAGTAGTAGGGGACAGGGGTACTCAACTAATGAAAAACTGTTTTTT.

This chain links TRBV19 with TRBJ1-2; TRBD1 aligns across 11 bases. The CDR3 has 16 amino acids. V trimming: 5 bases; J trimming: 2 bases; junction bases outside the gene matches: 7. Germline CDR1 LNHDA, CDR2 SQIVND (reference sequence). The CDR3 sequence: CASSSIGQGANYGYTF. The CDR3 DNA follows: TGTGCCAGTAGTTCAATCGGACAGGGGGCCAACTATGGCTACACCTTC.

The chain has TRBV10-3 and TRBJ1-2; 10 nucleotides line up with TRBD1. Losses at the gene ends were 5 bases for V and 5 bases for J; bases not matched to a gene: 2. Germline assignment: CDR1 ENHRY and CDR2 SYGVKD. This CDR3 is 13 amino acids long. CDR3 loop: CAISPDRGYGYTF. The DNA of the CDR3 is TGTGCCATCAGTCCGGACAGGGGGTATGGCTACACCTTC.

The rearrangement links TRBV12-3 or TRBV12-4 to TRBJ1-1; 7 nucleotides align to TRBD1. This CDR3 contains 12 residues. V trimming: 6 bases; J trimming: 9 bases; junction bases outside the gene matches: 7. In DNA, the CDR3 is TGTGCCAGCAGCCGCACAGGGGTTCAAGCTTTCTTT. The encoded protein is CASSRTGVQAFF.

V is TRBV6-6 and J is TRBJ2-2, with TRBD1 matching over 9 bases. The CDR3 runs to 15 residues. J gave up 5 bases and V 4 bases, and 5 bases lay outside the gene matches. The germline V gene encodes CDR1 MNHNY and CDR2 SVGAGI (reference sequence). The CDR3 coding sequence is TGTGCCAGCAGTTCCGGACAGGGGAGAACCGGGGAGCTGTTTTTT. Encoded protein: CASSSGQGRTGELFF.

This chain connects TRBV11-3 to TRBJ1-1, with no clear D. Trimming stripped 3 bases from V and 6 bases from J, with 8 bases between. Germline values: CDR1 SGHNT, CDR2 YENEEA. CDR3 length equals 12 residues. The CDR3 protein is CASSFRGSEAFF. CDR3 in DNA: TGTGCCAGCAGCTTCCGCGGCTCTGAAGCTTTCTTT. Full variable domain (rest looked up from reference TRBV11-3 and TRBJ1-1): EAGVVQSPRYKIIEKKQPVAFWCNPISGHNTLYWYLQNLGQGPELLIRYENEEAVDDSQLPKDRFSAERLKGVDSTLKIQPAELGDSAVYLCASSFRGSEAFFGQGTRLTVV.

This chain joins TRBV23-1 and TRBJ2-7, with D perhaps TRBD2 (6 bases). TRBV23-1 has ORF status, its function being uncertain. Deletions cut 11 bases from V and 1 base from J, with 33 bases between. This CDR3 region has 19 residues. The CDR3 region has the DNA TGCGCCGTAAGCCTCTCCGGAGATGAGGGGACTTTTGTTTCCTACGAGCAGTACTTC. Amino acid sequence: CAVSLSGDEGTFVSYEQYF.

The chain is built from TRBV10-1 and TRBJ2-3, with D tentatively TRBD2 (6 bases). CDR1 and CDR2 (germline): WNHNN, SYGVQD (reference sequence). This CDR3 has 14 amino acids. Trimming removed 4 bases from V and 0 bases from J, with 8 bases in between. CDR3 DNA sequence: TGCGCCAGCAGTGGTCGGGAGAGCACAGATACGCAGTATTTT. It translates to CASSGRESTDTQYF.

The rearrangement links TRBV13 to TRBJ1-1, with D possibly matching TRBD1 (6 bases). Trimming removed 5 bases at V and 1 base at J, with 17 bases between. The germline CDR1 and CDR2 sequences are PRHDT and FYEKMQ (reference sequence). CDR3 length: 16 amino acids. The chain's CDR3 is CASSLSFGTTNTEAFF. The CDR3 coding sequence is TGTGCCAGCAGCCTTAGCTTTGGGACAACGAACACTGAAGCTTTCTTT.

This rearrangement joins TRBV4-2 to TRBJ2-7, with TRBD2 matching over 15 bases. The CDR3 has 16 amino acids. Germline CDR1 reads LGHNA; CDR2 reads YNFKEQ. V lost 1 base, J lost 2 bases, and 0 bases stayed unmatched. The CDR3 DNA follows: TGTGCCAGCAGCCAAGGGACTAGCGGGGGGGCCTACGAGCAGTACTTC. Residues: CASSQGTSGGAYEQYF.